This entry concerns a single T cell receptor beta chain. Its antigen is not identified. TCRdb's copy holds only in-frame clones and misses some; the assay was immunoSEQ multiplex PCR. The table has about 160,000 clones, roughly 86% seen once. These data are taken from a study of cytotoxic CD8 clonotypes in ibrutinib-treated CLL. Study-level information: Responses: approximately 25 partial, 2 complete; after median around 70 months, approximately 15 stayed remitted, around twelve progressed.

Per germline, CDR1 MDHEN and CDR2 SYDVKM. The CDR3 covers 14 residues. Trimming removed 7 bases from V and 4 bases from J; junction bases left unmatched: 5. Notes on the study in general: Baseline clonality, higher than in age-matched healthy donors, tracked circulating CD8+ T-cell counts. Sustained-remission and progressing patients were not sampled at matched times.

The clonotype was recovered from a human donor with chronic lymphocytic leukemia. Sequencing used PBMCs, obtained after 12 months of ibrutinib treatment. This rearrangement joins TRBV28 to TRBJ2-1; 9 bases line up with TRBD1. The DNA for the CDR3 is TGTGCCAGCAAGCCGGGACAGGGTTACAATGAGCAGTTCTTC. This translates into CASKPGQGYNEQFF.